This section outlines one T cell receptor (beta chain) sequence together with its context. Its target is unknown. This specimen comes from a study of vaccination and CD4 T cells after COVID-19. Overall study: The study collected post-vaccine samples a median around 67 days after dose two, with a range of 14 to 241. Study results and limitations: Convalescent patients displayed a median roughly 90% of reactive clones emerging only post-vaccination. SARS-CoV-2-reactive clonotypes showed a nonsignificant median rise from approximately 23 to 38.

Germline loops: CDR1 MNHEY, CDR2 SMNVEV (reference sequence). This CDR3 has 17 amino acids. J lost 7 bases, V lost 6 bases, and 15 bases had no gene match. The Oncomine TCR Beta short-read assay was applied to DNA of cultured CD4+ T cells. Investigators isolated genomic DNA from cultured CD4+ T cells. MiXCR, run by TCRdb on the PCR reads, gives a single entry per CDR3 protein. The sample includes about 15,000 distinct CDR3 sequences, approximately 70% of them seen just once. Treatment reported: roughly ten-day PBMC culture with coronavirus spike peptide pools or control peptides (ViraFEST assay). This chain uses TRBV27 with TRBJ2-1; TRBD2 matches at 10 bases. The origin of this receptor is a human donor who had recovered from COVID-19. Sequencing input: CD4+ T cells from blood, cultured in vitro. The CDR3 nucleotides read TGTGCCAGCAGACCCACGGACTTCAGCGGGAGGGAGAATGAGCAGTTCTTC. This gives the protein CASRPTDFSGRENEQFF.